These T cell receptor beta chains were read from a single sample in a study of cytotoxic CD8 clonotypes in ibrutinib-treated CLL. Repertoires were generated with immunoSEQ multiplex PCR, while TCRdb's copy carries only in-frame clones and drops some. The data contain 52,000 or so clones, roughly 50% of them singletons. The sample consisted of PBMCs, taken at disease progression, from a patient treated with ibrutinib. Receptors were obtained from a human donor with chronic lymphocytic leukemia. The CDR3 runs from the conserved cysteine through the conserved F or W. The order of the fields is V gene, clone size, D gene, J gene, CDR3 DNA, CDR3 protein. The D gene is left open where the match is weak. Clone size appears in some rows only: once, few, many, or a class for an expanded clone.

V gene: TRBV18; clone size: -; D gene: -; J gene: TRBJ1-5; CDR3 DNA: TGTGCCAGCTCACCACAGGGGTCCTATAGCAATCAGCCCCAGCATTTT; CDR3 protein: CASSPQGSYSNQPQHF
V gene: TRBV27; clone size: -; D gene: -; J gene: TRBJ1-6; CDR3 DNA: TGTGCCAGCAGTTTAGGGCCAGGGACGGAATCACCCCTCCACTTT; CDR3 protein: CASSLGPGTESPLHF
V gene: TRBV30; clone size: few; D gene: -; J gene: TRBJ2-7; CDR3 DNA: TGTGCCTGGAGTGTGGGGACCTATGCCTACGAGCAGTACTTC; CDR3 protein: CAWSVGTYAYEQYF
V gene: TRBV7-2; clone size: -; D gene: TRBD2; J gene: TRBJ2-7; CDR3 DNA: TGTGCCAGCAGCTTTCGACTAGCGACGCCACTATTC; CDR3 protein: CASSFRLATPLF
V gene: TRBV7-2; clone size: -; D gene: -; J gene: TRBJ1-2; CDR3 DNA: TGTGCCAGCAGCTCGGGACTTTCTCATGGCTACACCTTC; CDR3 protein: CASSSGLSHGYTF
V gene: TRBV6-5; clone size: -; D gene: TRBD1; J gene: TRBJ1-2; CDR3 DNA: TGTGCCAGCAGCGGAAACAGGGGGACATATGGCTACACCTTC; CDR3 protein: CASSGNRGTYGYTF
V gene: TRBV5-4; clone size: -; D gene: -; J gene: TRBJ1-2; CDR3 DNA: TGTGCCAGCAGCTTGGGTGGTGGGGGGCAGATCTATGGCTACACCTTC; CDR3 protein: CASSLGGGGQIYGYTF
V gene: TRBV27; clone size: many; D gene: -; J gene: TRBJ2-7; CDR3 DNA: TGTGCCAGCAGTTCCCGGATAGACGAGCAGTACTTC; CDR3 protein: CASSSRIDEQYF
V gene: TRBV18; clone size: -; D gene: TRBD1; J gene: TRBJ2-1; CDR3 DNA: TGTGCCAGCTCACCAGGGACAGGATATTACAATGAGCAGTTCTTC; CDR3 protein: CASSPGTGYYNEQFF
V gene: TRBV7-9; clone size: -; D gene: -; J gene: TRBJ1-1; CDR3 DNA: TGTGCCAGCAGCCCCACCGGGGCGCTTGACACTGAAGCTTTCTTT; CDR3 protein: CASSPTGALDTEAFF
V gene: TRBV19; clone size: -; D gene: TRBD2; J gene: TRBJ2-5; CDR3 DNA: TGTGCCAGCCGTATGGTATCGGGAGGGCTTGCGGCCCAGTACTTC; CDR3 protein: CASRMVSGGLAAQYF
V gene: TRBV30; clone size: -; D gene: -; J gene: TRBJ1-5; CDR3 DNA: TGTGCCTGGGCAGGGTTGGGCAATCAGCCCCAGCATTTT; CDR3 protein: CAWAGLGNQPQHF
V gene: TRBV19; clone size: -; D gene: -; J gene: TRBJ2-3; CDR3 DNA: TGTGCCAGTAGACGGGGTGCGACAGATACGCAGTATTTT; CDR3 protein: CASRRGATDTQYF
V gene: TRBV7-2; clone size: -; D gene: -; J gene: TRBJ1-2; CDR3 DNA: TGTGCCAGCAGCTTAGACAGGGTCGGGGGCTACACCTTC; CDR3 protein: CASSLDRVGGYTF
V gene: TRBV7-9; clone size: -; D gene: -; J gene: TRBJ1-4; CDR3 DNA: TGTGCCAGCAGCCCTGTGAGGATTGTGGAAAAACTGTTTTTT; CDR3 protein: CASSPVRIVEKLFF
V gene: TRBV20-1; clone size: -; D gene: -; J gene: TRBJ2-7; CDR3 DNA: TGCAGTGCTACCTTTCAGCAGTACTTC; CDR3 protein: CSATFQQYF
V gene: TRBV2; clone size: -; D gene: TRBD1; J gene: TRBJ2-7; CDR3 DNA: TGTGCCAGCAGTGATTCCCGGGACAGCTCCTACGAGCAGTACTTC; CDR3 protein: CASSDSRDSSYEQYF
V gene: TRBV2; clone size: -; D gene: -; J gene: TRBJ1-1; CDR3 DNA: TGTGCCAGCAGTGAAGATACCGGGAACACTGAAGCTTTCTTT; CDR3 protein: CASSEDTGNTEAFF
V gene: TRBV4-1; clone size: -; D gene: -; J gene: TRBJ1-1; CDR3 DNA: TGCGCCAGCAGCCAAGTCCAGCAAAGGAACACTGAAGCTTTCTTT; CDR3 protein: CASSQVQQRNTEAFF
V gene: TRBV5-1; clone size: -; D gene: -; J gene: TRBJ1-1; CDR3 DNA: TGCGCCAGCAGCCTATCCGGGACAACGAACACTGAAGCTTTCTTT; CDR3 protein: CASSLSGTTNTEAFF
V gene: TRBV19; clone size: -; D gene: -; J gene: TRBJ2-1; CDR3 DNA: TGTGCTAGTAGGGACCTTGGCAGGGTCTCCTACAATGAGCAGTTCTTC; CDR3 protein: CASRDLGRVSYNEQFF
V gene: TRBV27; clone size: -; D gene: TRBD1; J gene: TRBJ1-5; CDR3 DNA: TGTGCCAGCAGGGGACAGAATAGCAATCAGCCCCAGCATTTT; CDR3 protein: CASRGQNSNQPQHF
V gene: TRBV6-5; clone size: -; D gene: -; J gene: TRBJ2-7; CDR3 DNA: TGTGCCAGCACCCGCCCGGGTAACTACGAGCAGTACTTC; CDR3 protein: CASTRPGNYEQYF
V gene: TRBV18; clone size: -; D gene: TRBD1; J gene: TRBJ1-4; CDR3 DNA: TGTGCCAGCTCACCCGCCGGGACAGGGGGTGAAAAACTGTTTTTT; CDR3 protein: CASSPAGTGGEKLFF
V gene: TRBV2; clone size: -; D gene: -; J gene: TRBJ2-7; CDR3 DNA: TGTGCCAGCGTGGGCAGTTCCTACGAGCAGTACTTC; CDR3 protein: CASVGSSYEQYF
V gene: TRBV18; clone size: -; D gene: TRBD1; J gene: TRBJ1-2; CDR3 DNA: TGTGCCAGCTCACCAATTGAGGGGGCGAACTATGGCTACACCTTC; CDR3 protein: CASSPIEGANYGYTF
V gene: TRBV28; clone size: -; D gene: -; J gene: TRBJ2-1; CDR3 DNA: TGTGCCACCCCGAGGAGGCTGAGCTCCTACAATGAGCAGTTCTTC; CDR3 protein: CATPRRLSSYNEQFF
V gene: TRBV9; clone size: -; D gene: -; J gene: TRBJ2-3; CDR3 DNA: TGTGCCAGCAGCGTAGGAGGACCAACCCACAATACGCAGTATTTT; CDR3 protein: CASSVGGPTHNTQYF
V gene: TRBV6-1; clone size: many; D gene: TRBD1; J gene: TRBJ1-2; CDR3 DNA: TGTGCCAGCGCAGGGGGGCGAGGCTATGGCTACACCTTC; CDR3 protein: CASAGGRGYGYTF
V gene: TRBV6-5; clone size: -; D gene: -; J gene: TRBJ1-3; CDR3 DNA: TGTGCCAGCAGTTACAACAGGGCCGGAAACACCATATATTTT; CDR3 protein: CASSYNRAGNTIYF
V gene: TRBV7-2; clone size: -; D gene: TRBD1; J gene: TRBJ1-1; CDR3 DNA: TGTGCCAGCAGCATGACAGGGGGGACGGGCACTGAAGCTTTCTTT; CDR3 protein: CASSMTGGTGTEAFF
V gene: TRBV27; clone size: few; D gene: TRBD1; J gene: TRBJ2-3; CDR3 DNA: TGTGCCAGCAGTCGCGGACAGGGGATGGCAGATACGCAGTATTTT; CDR3 protein: CASSRGQGMADTQYF
V gene: TRBV2; clone size: -; D gene: TRBD2; J gene: TRBJ2-1; CDR3 DNA: TGTGCCAGCAGTCTGGACCTAGCGGGAGGACACAATGAGCAGTTCTTC; CDR3 protein: CASSLDLAGGHNEQFF
V gene: TRBV4-2; clone size: -; D gene: -; J gene: TRBJ1-5; CDR3 DNA: TGTGCCAGCAGCCAAGATAATCGTCAGCCCCAGCATTTT; CDR3 protein: CASSQDNRQPQHF
V gene: TRBV5-4; clone size: -; D gene: -; J gene: TRBJ2-2; CDR3 DNA: TGTGCCAGCAGCCCTCCAAGAATCACCGGGGAGCTGTTTTTT; CDR3 protein: CASSPPRITGELFF
V gene: TRBV6-5; clone size: -; D gene: TRBD2; J gene: TRBJ2-7; CDR3 DNA: TGTGCCAGCAGGGGCGGTGATAGCGGGATCTACGAGCAGTACTTC; CDR3 protein: CASRGGDSGIYEQYF
V gene: TRBV30; clone size: few; D gene: -; J gene: TRBJ2-7; CDR3 DNA: TGTGCCTGGAGTAGAGAGCATCCCTACGAGCAGTACTTC; CDR3 protein: CAWSREHPYEQYF
V gene: TRBV9; clone size: -; D gene: -; J gene: TRBJ1-1; CDR3 DNA: TGTGCCAGCAGCCCTAAGACAGTATACACTGAAGCTTTCTTT; CDR3 protein: CASSPKTVYTEAFF
V gene: TRBV7-6; clone size: -; D gene: -; J gene: TRBJ2-3; CDR3 DNA: TGTGCCAGCAGCCGAAGGACAGCTAGCACAGATACGCAGTATTTT; CDR3 protein: CASSRRTASTDTQYF
V gene: TRBV15; clone size: once; D gene: TRBD2; J gene: TRBJ2-1; CDR3 DNA: TGTGCCACCAGCAGAGATTCGGGGGGACTGATGTTCGATGAGCAGTTCTTC; CDR3 protein: CATSRDSGGLMFDEQFF
V gene: TRBV27; clone size: -; D gene: -; J gene: TRBJ1-2; CDR3 DNA: TGTGCCAGCAGTCCTCTGGGAGGAGGGGCGGGTGGCTACACCTTC; CDR3 protein: CASSPLGGGAGGYTF
V gene: TRBV2; clone size: -; D gene: -; J gene: TRBJ1-2; CDR3 DNA: TGTGCCAGCAGTGGGATTTCAGGGTTTAACTATGGCTACACCTTC; CDR3 protein: CASSGISGFNYGYTF
V gene: TRBV27; clone size: -; D gene: -; J gene: TRBJ2-3; CDR3 DNA: TGTGCCAGCAGTTTGTTTGAAACAGATACGCAGTATTTT; CDR3 protein: CASSLFETDTQYF
V gene: TRBV5-4; clone size: many; D gene: -; J gene: TRBJ1-3; CDR3 DNA: TGTGCCAGCAGCTCCATCGGGGGGACTGGAAACACCATATATTTT; CDR3 protein: CASSSIGGTGNTIYF
V gene: TRBV27; clone size: few; D gene: TRBD1; J gene: TRBJ1-2; CDR3 DNA: TGTGCCAGCAGCTCGACAGGGGCCTATGGCTACACCTTC; CDR3 protein: CASSSTGAYGYTF
V gene: TRBV6-5; clone size: few; D gene: -; J gene: TRBJ1-5; CDR3 DNA: TGTGCCAGCAGTTACAAGTACAATCAGCCCCAGCATTTT; CDR3 protein: CASSYKYNQPQHF
V gene: TRBV7-6; clone size: -; D gene: TRBD1; J gene: TRBJ1-6; CDR3 DNA: TGTGCCAGCAGCGCGTCACCGGGACAGGCGGGTGCGCGGTTTTCACCCCTCCACTTT; CDR3 protein: CASSASPGQAGARFSPLHF
V gene: TRBV4-1; clone size: -; D gene: -; J gene: TRBJ1-2; CDR3 DNA: TGCGCCAGCAGCCAAGATATTTTGGCAGGGGCCAGTGGCTACACCTTC; CDR3 protein: CASSQDILAGASGYTF
V gene: TRBV28; clone size: -; D gene: TRBD1; J gene: TRBJ2-6; CDR3 DNA: TGTGCCAGCAGTTTGGCCAGGGGGCAAAGGGGGGCCAACGTCCTGACTTTC; CDR3 protein: CASSLARGQRGANVLTF
V gene: TRBV5-1; clone size: -; D gene: -; J gene: TRBJ2-2; CDR3 DNA: TGCGCCAGCAGCTTGCGCCCGACTGGTAACACCGGGGAGCTGTTTTTT; CDR3 protein: CASSLRPTGNTGELFF